The 27 T cell receptor beta chains in this list originate from one sample, sequenced in a study of blood T cell repertoires in COVID-19. The table came from immunoSEQ multiplex PCR; TCRdb's copy has only in-frame clones and leaves some out. The sample shows about 270,000 clones, about nine tenths of them seen only once. Sequencing was performed on peripheral blood. All receptors come from a man in his forties who had recovered from COVID-19.

The chain couples TRBV7-9 to TRBJ1-4, with D possibly matching TRBD1 (5 bases). With 5 bases removed from V and 1 base from J, the gap between germline ends came to 11 bases. This CDR3 is built from 15 residues. Germline V gene data show CDR1 as SEHNR and CDR2 as FQNEAQ (reference sequence). The CDR3 loop is CASSPPGGTNEKLFF. CDR3 nucleotides: TGTGCCAGCAGCCCCCCCGGGGGAACTAATGAAAAACTGTTTTTT.

V gene TRBV6-5 combines with J gene TRBJ2-2; no firm D call. V was clipped by 6 bases and J by 5 bases, with 4 bases between them. The CDR3 covers 11 residues. The germline V gene encodes CDR1 MNHEY and CDR2 SVGAGI. The CDR3 DNA is TGTGCCAGCAGGGAGACCGGGGAGCTGTTTTTT. Translated: CASRETGELFF.

This clone was seen a single time. J is TRBJ1-2 and V is TRBV2, with 10 positions matching TRBD1. Germline assignment: CDR1 SNHLY and CDR2 FYNNEI. J lost 8 bases, V lost 6 bases, and 9 bases had no gene match. The length of the CDR3 is 14 residues. CDR3 amino acids: CASRTGTGAGGYTF. The CDR3 DNA follows: TGTGCCAGCAGGACCGGGACAGGGGCTGGGGGCTACACCTTC.

This rearrangement joins TRBV10-1 to TRBJ2-3; tentative D call: TRBD1 (6 bases). V lost 0 bases, J lost 3 bases, and 10 bases lay in between. The CDR3 spans 15 residues. Germline-derived CDR1 and CDR2 are WNHNN and SYGVQD (reference sequence). CDR3 nucleotides: TGCGCCAGCAGTGAGTCGAACAGGGAGACAGATACGCAGTATTTT. This translates into CASSESNRETDTQYF.

This rearrangement joins TRBV5-1 to TRBJ1-1, with 7 bases matching TRBD1. The germline V gene has CDR1 SGHRS and CDR2 YFSETQ. V shed 2 bases and J 2 bases; nucleotides not matched to a gene: 9. The CDR3 sequence is 16 residues long. CDR3 nucleotides: TGCGCCAGCAGCTTTGGAACAGGGGTCGCCAACACTGAAGCTTTCTTT. The encoded protein is CASSFGTGVANTEAFF. The full variable domain, completed using reference TRBV5-1 and TRBJ1-1, is KAGVTQTPRYLIKTRGQQVTLSCSPISGHRSVSWYQQTPGQGLQFLFEYFSETQRNKGNFPGRFSGRQFSNSRSEMNVSTLELGDSALYLCASSFGTGVANTEAFFGQGTRLTVV.

The rearrangement links TRBV11-2 to TRBJ2-7; TRBD2 might be the D (5 bases). CDR1 SGHAT and CDR2 FQNNGV come from the germline V gene. This CDR3 is 15 amino acids long. V shed 8 bases and J shed 1 base, with 18 bases lying between them. The CDR3 DNA is TGTGCCAGCGCAGCGGACGTCCTTCTTTCCTACGAGCAGTACTTC. Its protein is CASAADVLLSYEQYF.

V and J are TRBV7-8 and TRBJ2-2; no firm D call. CDR1 and CDR2 from the germline V gene are SGHVS and FQNEAQ. V was cut by 7 bases and J by 5 bases, with 17 bases left in between. The CDR3 is made up of 15 amino acids. Here the CDR3 DNA reads TGTGCCAGCACCGAGAGGAGCCAAAGGACCGGGGAGCTGTTTTTT. The encoded protein is CASTERSQRTGELFF. Drawing the rest from reference TRBV7-8 and TRBJ2-2, the complete variable domain is GAGVSQSPRYKVAKRGQDVALRCDPISGHVSLFWYQQALGQGPEFLTYFQNEAQLDKSGLPSDRFFAERPEGSVSTLKIQRTQQEDSAVYLCASTERSQRTGELFFGEGSRLTVL.

This chain links TRBV6-2 or TRBV6-3 with TRBJ2-7; 8 bases are a match to TRBD2. CDR3 length equals 14 residues. The trim removed 2 bases at V and 5 bases at J, leaving 5 bases unmatched. Germline V gene lookup returns CDR1 MNHEY and CDR2 SVGEGT. The CDR3 sequence is CASSYAREVNEQYF. Here the CDR3 DNA reads TGTGCCAGCAGTTACGCGCGGGAGGTCAACGAGCAGTACTTC.

V and J are TRBV19 and TRBJ1-4; 9 bases line up with TRBD1. The CDR3 loop spans 15 amino acids. From germline, CDR1 is LNHDA and CDR2 SQIVND (reference sequence). V was clipped by 7 bases and J by 8 bases; unmatched bases: 11. CDR3 sequence reads: CASTTKGQGSEKLFF. The CDR3 region has the DNA TGTGCCAGTACCACGAAGGGACAGGGCTCCGAAAAACTGTTTTTT.

This chain joins TRBV5-6 and TRBJ2-3; 9 bases line up with TRBD1. Germline V gene lookup returns CDR1 SGHDT and CDR2 YYEEEE. The CDR3 covers 15 residues. The V gene end was trimmed by 0 bases and the J gene end by 5 bases; junction bases not matched to a gene: 4. CDR3 residues: CASSLGGQGLDTQYF. The CDR3 DNA is TGTGCCAGCAGCTTGGGTGGACAGGGGTTAGATACGCAGTATTTT.

This chain connects TRBV30 to TRBJ1-1; D not certain. The CDR3 is made up of 14 amino acids. Germline V CDR1 and CDR2: GTSNPN, SVGIG (reference sequence). V dropped 2 bases and J dropped 1 base, with 11 bases sitting between them. In nucleotides, the CDR3 is TGTGCCTGGAGTCGAGGTTTTCGGAACACTGAAGCTTTCTTT. Translation gives CAWSRGFRNTEAFF.

V is TRBV5-4 and J is TRBJ1-1; TRBD1 matches 10 bases. Trimming took 4 bases from V and 1 from J; bases not matched to a gene: 4. This CDR3 has 15 amino acids. CDR1 is SGHNT and CDR2 is YYREEE in the germline V gene (reference sequence). The CDR3 protein is CASSRTGGGNTEAFF. CDR3 bases: TGTGCCAGCAGCCGGACAGGGGGTGGGAACACTGAAGCTTTCTTT.

The CDR3 DNA reads TGTGCCAGCAGCCAAGCCCGTGGAGAGGGGGTAGGGCAGTTCTTC. It yields the protein CASSQARGEGVGQFF. The genes are TRBV14 and TRBJ2-1; D possibly corresponds to TRBD1 (6 bases). Germline V gene lookup returns CDR1 SGHDN and CDR2 FVKESK. V was cut by 1 base and J by 12 bases, with 19 bases left in between. The CDR3 has 15 amino acids. The full variable domain, in which reference TRBV14 and TRBJ2-1 provide the parts outside the CDR3, is EAGVTQFPSHSVIEKGQTVTLRCDPISGHDNLYWYRRVMGKEIKFLLHFVKESKQDESGMPNNRFLAERTGGTYSTLKVQPAELEDSGVYFCASSQARGEGVGQFFGPGTRLTVL.

This chain uses TRBV12-5 with TRBJ2-7; weak D call: TRBD1 (5 bases). The germline V gene encodes CDR1 LGHNT and CDR2 FRNRAP. The CDR3 has 14 amino acids. With 1 base removed from V and 3 bases from J, the gap between germline ends came to 10 bases. The CDR3 nucleotides are TGTGCTAGTGGTTTGGGACAGTCCCGCTACGAGCAGTACTTC. Translated: CASGLGQSRYEQYF.

The chain links TRBV27 to TRBJ1-6; D call uncertain. This CDR3 is 14 amino acids long. Germline values: CDR1 MNHEY, CDR2 SMNVEV (reference sequence). V was trimmed by 3 bases and J by 8 bases, leaving 11 bases between them. Here the CDR3 reads CASSLEGRDSPLHF. CDR3 in DNA: TGTGCCAGCAGTTTGGAGGGTAGGGATTCACCCCTCCACTTT.

This chain connects TRBV7-3 to TRBJ2-3; 10 bases are shared with TRBD2. Germline values: CDR1 SGHTA, CDR2 FQGTGA. V was clipped by 5 bases and J by 2 bases; unmatched bases: 4. This CDR3 contains 15 residues. CDR3 in amino acids: CASSQAGGVTDTQYF. Here the CDR3 DNA reads TGTGCCAGCAGCCAAGCGGGAGGGGTCACAGATACGCAGTATTTT.

This rearrangement joins TRBV6-5 to TRBJ2-3; TRBD2 agrees at 15 bases. The germline CDR1 and CDR2 sequences are MNHEY and SVGAGI. The CDR3 is made up of 16 amino acids. J lost 6 bases, V lost 4 bases, and 5 bases had no gene match. The CDR3 sequence: CASSSGLAGGRDTQYF. DNA for the CDR3: TGTGCCAGCAGTTCCGGACTAGCGGGAGGGCGGGATACGCAGTATTTT.

The chain carries TRBV2 and TRBJ1-2; D is unresolved. CDR3 size: 13 residues. Trimming shortened V by 4 bases and J by 1 base, and 7 bases separated the two germline ends. Germline V gene lookup returns CDR1 SNHLY and CDR2 FYNNEI. The CDR3 region is CASSAEDNYGYTF. CDR3 nucleotide sequence: TGTGCCAGCAGTGCTGAGGATAACTATGGCTACACCTTC.

This clone has more than one count but fewer than ten. This CDR3 is CASSSLAGGDTQYF. The CDR3 DNA reads as TGTGCCAGCAGCTCTCTAGCGGGGGGCGATACGCAGTATTTT. The rearrangement links TRBV6-5 to TRBJ2-3; TRBD2 aligns across 11 bases. Germline-derived CDR1 and CDR2 are MNHEY and SVGAGI. J lost 6 bases, V lost 6 bases, and 5 bases had no gene match. The CDR3 is 14 residues long.

The chain has TRBV5-4 and TRBJ1-6; the match to TRBD1 covers 7 bases. The CDR3 is 13 amino acids. J was trimmed by 8 bases and V by 4 bases; bases with no gene match: 3. Looked up from germline, CDR1 is SGHNT and CDR2 is YYREEE (reference sequence). The CDR3 reads CASSRTGDSPLHF. For the CDR3, the DNA is TGTGCCAGCAGCCGAACAGGGGATTCACCCCTCCACTTT.

The rearrangement links TRBV6-2 or TRBV6-3 to TRBJ2-7; 12 bases are shared with TRBD2. Germline loops: CDR1 MNHEY, CDR2 SVGEGT. The junction had 5 bases not matched to a gene; V was cut back by 2 bases and J by 3 bases. The CDR3 has 16 residues. The chain's CDR3 is CASSYPSSGGVYEQYF. The CDR3 coding sequence is TGTGCCAGCAGTTACCCTTCTAGCGGGGGGGTCTACGAGCAGTACTTC.

The chain carries TRBV7-2 and TRBJ2-3; 10 nucleotides line up with TRBD2. The CDR3 runs 16 residues. CDR1 and CDR2 from the germline V gene are SGHTA and FQGNSA. V gave up 1 base and J gave up 4 bases; unmatched junction bases: 5. CDR3 amino acids: CASSLERGGFPDTQYF. In nucleotides, the CDR3 is TGTGCCAGCAGCTTAGAGCGGGGGGGGTTCCCAGATACGCAGTATTTT. The whole variable domain, filled in from reference TRBV7-2 and TRBJ2-3, reads GAGVSQSPSNKVTEKGKDVELRCDPISGHTALYWYRQSLGQGLEFLIYFQGNSAPDKSGLPSDRFSAERTGGSVSTLTIQRTQQEDSAVYLCASSLERGGFPDTQYFGPGTRLTVL.

Notes on this clone: The same CDR3 arises from other DNA sequences in this sample as well. The rearrangement joins TRBV27 to TRBJ2-7; TRBD1 matches at 7 bases. Trimming cost V 5 bases and J 0 bases; bases outside gene matches: 4. Per the germline V gene, CDR1 is MNHEY and CDR2 is SMNVEV (reference sequence). CDR3 length: 14 amino acids. Here the CDR3 reads CASSLDRTSYEQYF. The DNA for the CDR3 is TGTGCCAGCAGTCTGGACAGGACCTCCTACGAGCAGTACTTC.

The CDR3 region has the DNA TGTGCCAGCAGCCAAGGGACAGAAGAGACCCAGTACTTC. Protein product: CASSQGTEETQYF. J is TRBJ2-5 and V is TRBV7-3, with TRBD1 matching 7 bases. This CDR3 spans 13 amino acids. V shed 5 bases, J shed 3 bases, and the junction held 3 bases outside the gene matches. CDR1 SGHTA and CDR2 FQGTGA come from the germline V gene. The full variable domain, completed using reference TRBV7-3 and TRBJ2-5, is GAGVSQTPSNKVTEKGKYVELRCDPISGHTALYWYRQSLGQGPEFLIYFQGTGAADDSGLPNDRFFAVRPEGSVSTLKIQRTERGDSAVYLCASSQGTEETQYFGPGTRLLVL.

This sequence joins TRBV9 and TRBJ2-7; TRBD2 aligns across 7 bases. V shed 3 bases and J 4 bases; nucleotides not matched to a gene: 7. The CDR3 totals 14 residues. Germline CDR1 and CDR2: SGDLS and YYNGEE. The CDR3 DNA sequence: TGTGCCAGCAGCGAATCGGGAGGCCGGTACGAGCAGTACTTC. It is translated as CASSESGGRYEQYF.

The rearrangement joins TRBV19 to TRBJ1-3; no clear D gene. Germline lookup yields CDR1 LNHDA and CDR2 SQIVND (reference sequence). This CDR3 has 15 residues. V shed 3 bases and J shed 4 bases, with 13 bases lying between them. The CDR3 DNA reads TGTGCCAGTAGTATTGCGACAACTTGGGGAAACACCATATATTTT. Translating it yields CASSIATTWGNTIYF.

CDR3 nucleotides: TGTGCCAGCAGCTTAGCCCCGTCAACTAATGAAAAACTGTTTTTT. It is translated as CASSLAPSTNEKLFF. This sequence joins TRBV7-2 and TRBJ1-4; D call uncertain. This CDR3 has 15 residues. V lost 0 bases and J lost 0, with 5 bases in between. The germline V gene has CDR1 SGHTA and CDR2 FQGNSA. Full variable domain (outside the CDR3, taken from reference TRBV7-2 and TRBJ1-4): GAGVSQSPSNKVTEKGKDVELRCDPISGHTALYWYRQSLGQGLEFLIYFQGNSAPDKSGLPSDRFSAERTGGSVSTLTIQRTQQEDSAVYLCASSLAPSTNEKLFFGSGTQLSVL.